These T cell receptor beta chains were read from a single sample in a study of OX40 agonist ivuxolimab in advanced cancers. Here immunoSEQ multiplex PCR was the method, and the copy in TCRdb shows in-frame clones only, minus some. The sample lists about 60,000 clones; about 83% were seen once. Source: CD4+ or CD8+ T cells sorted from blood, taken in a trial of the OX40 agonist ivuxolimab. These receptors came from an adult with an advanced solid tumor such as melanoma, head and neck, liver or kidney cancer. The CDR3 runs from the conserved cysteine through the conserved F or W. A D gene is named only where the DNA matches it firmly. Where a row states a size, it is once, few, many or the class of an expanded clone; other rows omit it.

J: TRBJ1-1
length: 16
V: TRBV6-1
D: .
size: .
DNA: TGTGCCAGCAGTGACCCCGGTAGGGCCAAAGACACTGAAGCTTTCTTT
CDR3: CASSDPGRAKDTEAFF

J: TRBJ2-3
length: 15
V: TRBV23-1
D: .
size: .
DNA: TGCGCCAGCAGTCAATCGGGGCACCGCACAGATACGCAGTATTTT
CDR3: CASSQSGHRTDTQYF

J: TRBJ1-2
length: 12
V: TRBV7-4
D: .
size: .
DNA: TGTGCCAGCAGCTTAGGTCAGGAAGGCTACACCTTC
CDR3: CASSLGQEGYTF

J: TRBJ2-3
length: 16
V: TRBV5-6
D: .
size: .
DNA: TGTGCCAGCAGCCTCCCGGGTGGACTCGGCACAGATACGCAGTATTTT
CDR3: CASSLPGGLGTDTQYF

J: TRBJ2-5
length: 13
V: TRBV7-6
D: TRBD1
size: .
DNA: TGTGCCAGCAGCGAAGAGACAGGGGCTGCCCAGTACTTC
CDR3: CASSEETGAAQYF

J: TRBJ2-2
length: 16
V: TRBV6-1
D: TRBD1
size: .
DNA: TGTGCCAGCAGTGTAAAACAGGGGATGAACACCGGGGAGCTGTTTTTT
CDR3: CASSVKQGMNTGELFF

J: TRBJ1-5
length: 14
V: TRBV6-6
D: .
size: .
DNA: TGTGCCAGCAGTTACTCAAATACGAATCAGCCCCAGCATTTT
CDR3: CASSYSNTNQPQHF

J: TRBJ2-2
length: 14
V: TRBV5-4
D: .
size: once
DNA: TGTGCCAGCAGGGAAGCGGGCGTCACCGGGGAGCTGTTTTTT
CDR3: CASREAGVTGELFF

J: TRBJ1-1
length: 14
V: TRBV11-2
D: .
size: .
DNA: TGTGCCAGCAGCCCACTACAGGGTTGGGCTGAAGCTTTCTTT
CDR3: CASSPLQGWAEAFF

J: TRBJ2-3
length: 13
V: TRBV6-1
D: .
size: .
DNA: TGTGCCAGCAGTGAAATTTCGGTGGATACGCAGTATTTT
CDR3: CASSEISVDTQYF

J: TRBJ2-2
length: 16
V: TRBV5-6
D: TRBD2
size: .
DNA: TGTGCCAGCAGCTTTCCAACTAGCGGATACACCGGGGAGCTGTTTTTT
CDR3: CASSFPTSGYTGELFF

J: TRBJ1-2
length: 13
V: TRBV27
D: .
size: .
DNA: TGTGCCAGCAGTTTAAGAGGCGCCTATGGCTACACCTTC
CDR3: CASSLRGAYGYTF

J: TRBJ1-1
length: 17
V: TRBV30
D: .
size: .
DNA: TGTGCCTGGAGCCCCATCTGGGGCAGGACCATGAACACTGAAGCTTTCTTT
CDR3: CAWSPIWGRTMNTEAFF

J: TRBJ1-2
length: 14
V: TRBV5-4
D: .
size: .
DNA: TGTGCCAGCAGCTTAGAAGGGCAGGTCCATGGCTACACCTTC
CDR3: CASSLEGQVHGYTF

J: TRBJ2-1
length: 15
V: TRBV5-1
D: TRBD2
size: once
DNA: TGCGCCAGCAGCCCCGGGACTAGCGGGAGGGATGAGCAGTTCTTC
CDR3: CASSPGTSGRDEQFF

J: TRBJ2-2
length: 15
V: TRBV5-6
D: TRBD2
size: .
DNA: TGTGCCAGCTCGAGGGATAGCGGGAGAACCGGGGAGCTGTTTTTT
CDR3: CASSRDSGRTGELFF

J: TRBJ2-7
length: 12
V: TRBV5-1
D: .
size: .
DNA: TGCGCCAGCAGCCTAGATACCTACGAGCAGTACTTC
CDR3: CASSLDTYEQYF

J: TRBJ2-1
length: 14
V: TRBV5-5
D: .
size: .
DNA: TGTGCCAGCAGCTTGAGGCAGCAATACAATGAGCAGTTCTTC
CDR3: CASSLRQQYNEQFF

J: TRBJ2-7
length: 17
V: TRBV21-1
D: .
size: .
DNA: TGTGCCAGCAGCAAAGAATACGAGACTAGCGGGAGTACCGAGCAGTACTTC
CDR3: CASSKEYETSGSTEQYF

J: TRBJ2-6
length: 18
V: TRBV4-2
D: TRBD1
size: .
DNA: TGTGCCAGCAGCCAAAGGCCAGGGGGAACCTCTGGGGCCAACGTCCTGACTTTC
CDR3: CASSQRPGGTSGANVLTF

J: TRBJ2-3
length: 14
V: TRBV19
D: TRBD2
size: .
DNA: TGTGCCAGTCGTCAGCGGGGGGGCATAGATACGCAGTATTTT
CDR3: CASRQRGGIDTQYF

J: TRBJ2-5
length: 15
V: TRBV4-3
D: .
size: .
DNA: TGCGCCAGCAGCCAATCTCAGTGGGAAACGGAGACCCAGTACTTC
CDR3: CASSQSQWETETQYF

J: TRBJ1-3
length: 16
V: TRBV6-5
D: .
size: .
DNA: TGTGCCAGCAGTTACGGGGCGTTAACCTCTGGAAACACCATATATTTT
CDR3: CASSYGALTSGNTIYF

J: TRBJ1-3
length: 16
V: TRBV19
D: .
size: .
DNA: TGTGCCAGTAGTATCAGGGAGGAACGCTCTGGAAACACCATATATTTT
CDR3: CASSIREERSGNTIYF

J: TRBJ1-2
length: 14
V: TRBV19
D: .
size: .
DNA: TGTGCCAGTAGTATAAGGGGGGATGACTATGGCTACACCTTC
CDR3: CASSIRGDDYGYTF

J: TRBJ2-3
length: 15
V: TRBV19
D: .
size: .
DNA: TGTGCCAGTAGCGGCCCCTGGGAGGAGACAGATACGCAGTATTTT
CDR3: CASSGPWEETDTQYF

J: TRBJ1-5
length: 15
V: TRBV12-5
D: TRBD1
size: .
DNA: TGTGCTAGTGGTTTGGGACAGGGAGGTTATCAGCCCCAGCATTTT
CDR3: CASGLGQGGYQPQHF

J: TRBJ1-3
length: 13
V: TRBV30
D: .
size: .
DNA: TGTGCCTGGAGTGTCGGCAGAATAAACACCATATATTTT
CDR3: CAWSVGRINTIYF

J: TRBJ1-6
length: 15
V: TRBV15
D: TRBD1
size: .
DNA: TGTGCCACCAGCAGAGATCGGCAGGGGGTTTCACCCCTCCACTTT
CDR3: CATSRDRQGVSPLHF

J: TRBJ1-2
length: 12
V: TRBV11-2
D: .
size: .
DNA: TGTGCCAGCAGGAGGGGCAACTATGGCTACACCTTC
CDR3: CASRRGNYGYTF

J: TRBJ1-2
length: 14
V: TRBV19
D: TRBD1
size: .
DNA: TGTGCCAGTAGTTTGCAGGGGGACTTCGGGGGCTACACCTTC
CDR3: CASSLQGDFGGYTF

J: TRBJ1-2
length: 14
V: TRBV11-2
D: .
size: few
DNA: TGTGCCACCGTTGAGACAGCCTCTTCGGGTGGCTACACCTTC
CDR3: CATVETASSGGYTF

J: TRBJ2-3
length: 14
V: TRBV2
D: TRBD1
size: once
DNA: TGTGCCAGCAGCCGGACAGGTGTCACAGATACGCAGTATTTT
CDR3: CASSRTGVTDTQYF

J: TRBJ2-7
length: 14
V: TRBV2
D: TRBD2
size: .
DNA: TGTGCCAGCAGAGTAGCGGGGTACTCCTACGAGCAGTACTTC
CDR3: CASRVAGYSYEQYF

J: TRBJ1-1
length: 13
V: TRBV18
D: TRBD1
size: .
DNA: TGTGCCAGCTCACCGCAGGGGGCGCCGGAAGCTTTCTTT
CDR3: CASSPQGAPEAFF